The entry that follows covers one T cell receptor beta chain sequence. Its specificity is unknown. The source of the sample is a study of CD8 T cells in ankylosing spondylitis. Quantitative 5'-RACE with molecular barcodes produced the TCR beta libraries. TCRdb independently ran MiXCR on the 5' RACE reads; one entry per CDR3 protein. Of under 200,000 distinct CDR3 sequences in the sample, 9.8% were seen once. Broader study findings: Disease-linked clones reportedly showed significant enrichment in matched ankylosing spondylitis synovial fluid. Blood from ankylosing spondylitis patients appeared to carry a characteristic eight-variant TCR beta motif.

The CDR3 has 14 amino acids. The germline CDR1 and CDR2 sequences are SNHLY and FYNNEI. The V end lost 10 bases, the J end lost 0 bases, and 13 bases lay between the germline ends. This clonotype was sampled from a female donor with ankylosing spondylitis or in good health (not recorded which). The rearrangement links TRBV2 to TRBJ1-5; no clear D. The sample taken for sequencing was blood, either unsorted or a sorted T cell fraction (not recorded which). The CDR3 loop reads CAISLGSSNQPQHF. The CDR3 DNA sequence: TGTGCCATTTCTCTGGGTTCTAGCAATCAGCCCCAGCATTTT.